The present T cell receptor beta chain was sequenced within a study of blood T cell repertoires in COVID-19. CDR1 and CDR2 from the germline V gene are ENHRY and SYGVKD. Trimming took off 4 bases at V and 5 bases at J, with 18 bases between the two ends. The CDR3 extends over 15 amino acids. The repertoire was sequenced with immunoSEQ multiplex PCR; TCRdb's copy has only in-frame clones and lacks some. The data show about 280,000 clones, around 84% seen once. The chain employs TRBV10-3 and TRBJ2-7; D is possibly TRBD1 (5 bases). The sequenced material came from PBMCs or T cells enriched from blood (not recorded which). The sequence came from a man between 40 and 49 years old who had been exposed to COVID-19. The CDR3, as DNA: TGTGCCATCAGTGCCGGTTTAGGGGCAGGAAACGAGCAGTACTTC. Its protein is CAISAGLGAGNEQYF.